The T cell receptor (beta chain) under discussion was sequenced for a study of cytomegalovirus exposure and HLA in healthy donors. Study overall: The 110 million or so unique TCR beta sequences, from some 170 million T cells, were found by an earlier analysis. The study, taken as a whole, reports: When a later analysis compared HLA-associated TCR beta chains with equally common others, the HLA-associated chains turned out to be more clonally expanded and to have lower generation probabilities. Reports credit the classifier with highly specific, highly sensitive diagnosis of cytomegalovirus status.

Both 60 Vbeta primers and 13 Jbeta primers went into the PCR. The data were produced by immunoSEQ multiplex PCR, yet TCRdb's version contains in-frame clones alone and is incomplete. This table holds some 90,000 clones, about 81% found once. In nominal health when sampled, donors likely had unrecorded immune exposures nonetheless. CDR3 length: 16 residues. The germline V and J ends were trimmed by 3 bases and 3 bases, with 17 bases remaining between them. Germline CDR1 SGDLS, CDR2 YYNGEE. On this clone: Its target is unknown.

This TCR was recovered from a man between 35 and 55 years old in good health and CMV-seronegative. The chain carries TRBV9 and TRBJ2-3; perhaps TRBD2 as D (5 bases). Sequencing input: PBMCs. In nucleotides, the CDR3 is TGTGCCAGCAGCGCAACGTTTGGGCGGAGGACAGATACGCAGTATTTT. Translation: CASSATFGRRTDTQYF. Variable domain in full (rest from reference TRBV9 and TRBJ2-3): DSGVTQTPKHLITATGQRVTLRCSPRSGDLSVYWYQQSLDQGLQFLIQYYNGEERAKGNILERFSAQQFPDLHSELNLSSLELGDSALYFCASSATFGRRTDTQYFGPGTRLTVL.